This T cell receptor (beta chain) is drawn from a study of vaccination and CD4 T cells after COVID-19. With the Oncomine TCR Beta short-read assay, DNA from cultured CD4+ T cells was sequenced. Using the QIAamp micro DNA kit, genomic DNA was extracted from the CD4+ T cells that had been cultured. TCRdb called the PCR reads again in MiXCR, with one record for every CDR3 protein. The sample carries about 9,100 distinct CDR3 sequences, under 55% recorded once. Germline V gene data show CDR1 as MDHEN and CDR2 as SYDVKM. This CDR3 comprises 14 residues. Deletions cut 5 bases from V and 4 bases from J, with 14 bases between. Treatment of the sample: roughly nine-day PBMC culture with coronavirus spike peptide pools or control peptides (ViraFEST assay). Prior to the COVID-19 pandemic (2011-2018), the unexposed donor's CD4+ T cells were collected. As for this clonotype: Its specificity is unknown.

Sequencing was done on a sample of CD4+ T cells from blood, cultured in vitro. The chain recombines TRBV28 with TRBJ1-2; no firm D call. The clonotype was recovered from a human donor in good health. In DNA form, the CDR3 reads TGTGCCAGCAGTCGAGGGAGCTCGGGCTATGGCTACACCTTC. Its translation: CASSRGSSGYGYTF.